This paragraph reports one T cell receptor beta chain. Its antigen remains unidentified. Since a much larger clone is just one base distant, this may be a read error. After constant-region reverse-primer amplification, full-length variable regions underwent semi-nested PCR with Nested Universal Primer A. TCRdb ran MiXCR on the 5' RACE reads and lists one entry per CDR3 protein. This sample has roughly 55,000 distinct CDR3 sequences; more than 20% occur once, and the top ten carry around 3%. The CDR3 is 13 residues long. Germline-derived CDR1 and CDR2 are LGHNA and YNFKEQ. V dropped 0 bases and J dropped 8; count of bases not matched to a gene: 4. General study results and limits: The larger cohort examined one V-J beta rearrangement, not whole repertoires. Tumor-infiltrating Treg TCR alpha and beta sequences overlapped most with tumor naive CD4+ T cells, then blood naive.

Material for sequencing was tumor-infiltrating naive CD4+ T cells sorted from the breast tumor. The subset is: naive CD4+ T cells, CD4+CD45RA+CD25-. The V call is TRBV4-2, the J call TRBJ2-7; 7 bases fit TRBD1. The origin of this receptor is a female donor with breast cancer. This CDR3 reads CASSQDWDSKQYF. CDR3 bases: TGTGCCAGCAGCCAAGACTGGGACAGCAAGCAGTACTTC.